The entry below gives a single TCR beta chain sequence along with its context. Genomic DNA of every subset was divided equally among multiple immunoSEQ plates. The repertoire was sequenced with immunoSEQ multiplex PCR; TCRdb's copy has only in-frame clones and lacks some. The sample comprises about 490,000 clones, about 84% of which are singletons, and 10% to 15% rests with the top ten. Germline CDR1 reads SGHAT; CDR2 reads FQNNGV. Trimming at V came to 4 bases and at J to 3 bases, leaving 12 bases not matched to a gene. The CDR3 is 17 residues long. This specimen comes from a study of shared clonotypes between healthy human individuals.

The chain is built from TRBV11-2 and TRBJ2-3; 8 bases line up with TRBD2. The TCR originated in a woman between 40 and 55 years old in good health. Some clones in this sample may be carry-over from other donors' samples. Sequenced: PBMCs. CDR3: CASSSRVASGLTDTQYF. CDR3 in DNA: TGTGCCAGCAGCTCTAGAGTGGCTAGCGGGTTGACAGATACGCAGTATTTT.